The clone carrying this TCR beta chain was seen a few times. The sample originates from a study of T cell changes during pregnancy in multiple sclerosis. Sequencing was performed with immunoSEQ multiplex PCR; in TCRdb, only in-frame clones are kept and a portion is missing. The sample consists of 40,000 or so clones, about nine tenths of them appearing once. The sequencing here drew on CD8+ T cells from peripheral blood mononuclear cells, taken before pregnancy. This TCR was recovered from a female donor with multiple sclerosis, enrolled in a pregnancy study.

CDR3: CASSLKPGLAFF. The CDR3 nucleotides read TGTGCCAGCAGCTTAAAACCGGGTTTGGCTTTCTTT. The V gene is TRBV7-9, the J gene TRBJ1-1; the D is unclear. CDR3 length: 12 residues. Per germline, CDR1 SEHNR and CDR2 FQNEAQ (reference sequence). The germline V and J ends were trimmed by 2 bases and 11 bases, with 12 bases remaining between them.